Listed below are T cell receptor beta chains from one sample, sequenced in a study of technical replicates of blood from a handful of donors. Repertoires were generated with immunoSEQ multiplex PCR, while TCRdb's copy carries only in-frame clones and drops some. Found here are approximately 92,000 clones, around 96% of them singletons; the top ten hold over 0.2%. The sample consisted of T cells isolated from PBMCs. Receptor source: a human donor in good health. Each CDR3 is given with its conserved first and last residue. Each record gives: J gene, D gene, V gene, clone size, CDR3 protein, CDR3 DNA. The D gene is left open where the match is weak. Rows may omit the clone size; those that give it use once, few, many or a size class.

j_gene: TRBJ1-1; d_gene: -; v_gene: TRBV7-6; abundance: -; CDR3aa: CASSLKPPGTLNTEAFF; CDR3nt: TGTGCCAGCAGCTTAAAACCCCCGGGGACACTGAACACTGAAGCTTTCTTT
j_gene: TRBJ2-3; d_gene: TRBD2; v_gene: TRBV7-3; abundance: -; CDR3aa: CASSEGLAGTDTQYF; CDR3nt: TGTGCCAGCAGCGAGGGACTAGCGGGAACAGATACGCAGTATTTT
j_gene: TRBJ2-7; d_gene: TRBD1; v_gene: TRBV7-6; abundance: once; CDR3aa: CASSSGQGGYEQYF; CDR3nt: TGTGCCAGCAGCTCGGGACAGGGGGGCTACGAGCAGTACTTC
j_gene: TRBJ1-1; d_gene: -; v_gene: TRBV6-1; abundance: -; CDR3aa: CASSEAAVNTEAFF; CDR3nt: TGTGCCAGCAGTGAAGCGGCGGTAAACACTGAAGCTTTCTTT
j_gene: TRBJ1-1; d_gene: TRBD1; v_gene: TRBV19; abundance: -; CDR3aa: CASSINRGSTEAFF; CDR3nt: TGTGCCAGTAGTATAAACAGGGGTTCCACTGAAGCTTTCTTT
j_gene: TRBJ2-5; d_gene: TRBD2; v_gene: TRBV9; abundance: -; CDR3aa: CASSVGSGGAGETQYF; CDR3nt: TGTGCCAGCAGCGTAGGGAGCGGGGGGGCAGGAGAGACCCAGTACTTC
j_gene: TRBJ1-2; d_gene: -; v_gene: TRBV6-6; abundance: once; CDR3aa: CASSQEVSGYTF; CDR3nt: TGTGCCAGCAGTCAGGAGGTGAGTGGCTACACCTTC
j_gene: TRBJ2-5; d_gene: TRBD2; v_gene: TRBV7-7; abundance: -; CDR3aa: CASSAGGYQETQYF; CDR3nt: TGTGCTAGCAGCGCCGGGGGGTACCAAGAGACCCAGTACTTC
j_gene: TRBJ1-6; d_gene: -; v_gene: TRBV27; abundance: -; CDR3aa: CASSQKGHFSSYNSPLHF; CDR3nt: TGTGCCAGCAGCCAAAAAGGACATTTTAGCTCCTATAATTCACCCCTCCACTTT
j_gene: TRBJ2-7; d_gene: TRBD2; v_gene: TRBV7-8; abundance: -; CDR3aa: CASSSKRLAGYRSYEQYF; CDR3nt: TGTGCCAGCAGCTCGAAAAGACTAGCGGGGTACCGTTCCTACGAGCAGTACTTC
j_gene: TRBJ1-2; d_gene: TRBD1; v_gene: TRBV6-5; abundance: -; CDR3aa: CASSYSGQGNYGYTF; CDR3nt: TGTGCCAGCAGTTACTCCGGACAGGGAAACTATGGCTACACCTTC
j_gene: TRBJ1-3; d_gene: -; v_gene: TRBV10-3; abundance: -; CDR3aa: CAIGQNGNTIYF; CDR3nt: TGTGCCATCGGACAGAATGGAAACACCATATATTTT
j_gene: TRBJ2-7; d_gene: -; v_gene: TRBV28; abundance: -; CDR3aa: CASSLWGLGSDSYEQYF; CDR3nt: TGTGCCAGCAGTTTATGGGGCCTCGGCAGTGACTCCTACGAGCAGTACTTC
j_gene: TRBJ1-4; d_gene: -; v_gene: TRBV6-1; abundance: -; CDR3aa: CASSGGDSTTNEKLFF; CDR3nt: TGTGCCAGCAGTGGTGGCGACAGCACAACTAATGAAAAACTGTTTTTT
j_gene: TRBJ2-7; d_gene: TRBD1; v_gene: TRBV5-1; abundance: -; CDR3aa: CASSIQGAFEQYF; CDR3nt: TGCGCCAGCAGCATACAGGGGGCCTTCGAGCAGTACTTC
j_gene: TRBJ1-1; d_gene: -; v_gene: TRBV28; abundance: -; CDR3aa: CASQMANTEAFF; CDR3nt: TGTGCCAGCCAGATGGCTAACACTGAAGCTTTCTTT
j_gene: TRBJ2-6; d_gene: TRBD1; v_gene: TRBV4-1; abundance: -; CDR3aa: CASSQEGQARSGANVLTF; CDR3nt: TGCGCCAGCAGCCAAGAGGGACAGGCACGCTCTGGGGCCAACGTCCTGACTTTC
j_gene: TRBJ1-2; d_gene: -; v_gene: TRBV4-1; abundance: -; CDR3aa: CASSQQGFNYGYTF; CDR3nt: TGCGCCAGCAGCCAGCAGGGGTTTAACTATGGCTACACCTTC
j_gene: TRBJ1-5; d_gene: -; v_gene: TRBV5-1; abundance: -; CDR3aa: CASSGHPGQPQHF; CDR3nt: TGCGCCAGCAGCGGCCACCCGGGTCAGCCCCAGCATTTT
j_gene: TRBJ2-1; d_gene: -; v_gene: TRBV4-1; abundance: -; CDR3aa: CASSRARAGRSYNEQFF; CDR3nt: TGCGCCAGCAGCCGGGCCCGGGCGGGAAGGTCCTACAATGAGCAGTTCTTC
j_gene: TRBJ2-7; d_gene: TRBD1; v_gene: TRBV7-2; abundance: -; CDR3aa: CASSSRDRDFEQYF; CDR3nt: TGTGCCAGCAGCTCCCGGGACAGGGACTTCGAGCAGTACTTC
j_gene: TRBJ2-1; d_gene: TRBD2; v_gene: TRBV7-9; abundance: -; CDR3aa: CASSPSWTRAYNEQFF; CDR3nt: TGTGCCAGCAGCCCATCCTGGACTAGAGCCTACAATGAGCAGTTCTTC
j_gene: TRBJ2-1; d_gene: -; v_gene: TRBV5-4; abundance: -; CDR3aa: CASSGSVVDTYNEQFF; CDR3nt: TGTGCCAGCAGCGGCAGCGTGGTGGATACATACAATGAGCAGTTCTTC
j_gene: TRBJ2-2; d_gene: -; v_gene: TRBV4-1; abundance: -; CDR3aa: CASSRIAGGPELFF; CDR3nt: TGCGCCAGCAGCCGCATCGCAGGGGGGCCGGAGCTGTTTTTT
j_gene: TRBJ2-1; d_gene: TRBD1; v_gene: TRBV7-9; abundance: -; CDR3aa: CASDRVHEQFF; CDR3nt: TGTGCCAGCGACAGGGTACATGAGCAGTTCTTC
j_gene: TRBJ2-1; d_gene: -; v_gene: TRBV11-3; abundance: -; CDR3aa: CASSPGQNHEQFF; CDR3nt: TGTGCCAGCAGCCCCGGACAGAACCATGAGCAGTTCTTC
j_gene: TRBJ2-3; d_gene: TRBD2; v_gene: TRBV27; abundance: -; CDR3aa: CASSLSRLAGGTDTQYF; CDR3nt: TGTGCCAGCAGTTTATCGAGACTAGCGGGAGGGACGGATACGCAGTATTTT
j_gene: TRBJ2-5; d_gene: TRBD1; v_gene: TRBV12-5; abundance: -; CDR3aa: CASGSRTGEETQYF; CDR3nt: TGTGCTAGTGGTTCGAGGACAGGGGAAGAGACCCAGTACTTC
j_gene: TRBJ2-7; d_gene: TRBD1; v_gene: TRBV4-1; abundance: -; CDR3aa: CASSPNRDRVGYEQYF; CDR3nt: TGCGCCAGCAGCCCCAACCGGGACAGGGTTGGCTACGAGCAGTACTTC
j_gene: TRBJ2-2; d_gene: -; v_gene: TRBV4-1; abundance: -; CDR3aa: CASSPGLNTGELFF; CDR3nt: TGCGCCAGCAGCCCAGGACTCAACACCGGGGAGCTGTTTTTT
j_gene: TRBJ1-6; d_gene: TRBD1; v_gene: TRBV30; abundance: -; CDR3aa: CAWKRTGGNSPLHF; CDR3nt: TGTGCCTGGAAGCGGACAGGGGGGAATTCACCCCTCCACTTT
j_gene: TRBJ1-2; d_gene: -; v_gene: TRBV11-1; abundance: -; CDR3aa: CASSSFGGETVSGYTF; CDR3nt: TGTGCCAGCAGCAGCTTTGGCGGGGAGACAGTTTCTGGCTACACCTTC
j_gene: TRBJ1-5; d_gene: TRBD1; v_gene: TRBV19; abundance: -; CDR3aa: CASSTYRGLGGNQPQHF; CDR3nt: TGTGCCAGTAGTACTTACAGGGGGCTGGGAGGCAATCAGCCCCAGCATTTT
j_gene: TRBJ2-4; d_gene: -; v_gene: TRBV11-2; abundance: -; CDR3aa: CASRRAGRTLAKNIQYF; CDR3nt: TGTGCCAGCAGACGCGCGGGCCGCACTCTAGCCAAAAACATTCAGTACTTC
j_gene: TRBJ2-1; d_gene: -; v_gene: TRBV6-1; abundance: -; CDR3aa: CASSLGGGLINEQFF; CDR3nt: TGTGCCAGCAGTTTGGGCGGGGGCCTTATAAATGAGCAGTTCTTC
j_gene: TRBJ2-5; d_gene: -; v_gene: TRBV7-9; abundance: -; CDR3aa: CASSLVAGPETQYF; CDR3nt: TGTGCCAGCAGCTTAGTGGCGGGTCCTGAGACCCAGTACTTC
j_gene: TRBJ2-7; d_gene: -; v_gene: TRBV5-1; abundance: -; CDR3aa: CASSLEAVYEQYF; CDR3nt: TGCGCCAGCAGCTTGGAGGCGGTGTACGAGCAGTACTTC
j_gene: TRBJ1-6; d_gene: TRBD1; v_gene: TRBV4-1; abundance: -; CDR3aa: CASSQVLVRGQGLRGYNSPLHF; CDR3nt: TGCGCCAGCAGCCAAGTGTTAGTACGGGGACAGGGGCTCCGAGGATATAATTCACCCCTCCACTTT
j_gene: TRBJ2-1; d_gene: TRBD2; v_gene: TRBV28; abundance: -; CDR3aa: CASRRLAETYNEQFF; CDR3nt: TGTGCCAGCAGACGACTAGCGGAGACCTACAATGAGCAGTTCTTC
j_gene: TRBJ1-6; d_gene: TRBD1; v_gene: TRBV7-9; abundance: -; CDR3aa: CASRPGTGRTNSPLHF; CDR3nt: TGTGCCAGCAGACCCGGGACAGGGAGAACCAATTCACCCCTCCACTTT
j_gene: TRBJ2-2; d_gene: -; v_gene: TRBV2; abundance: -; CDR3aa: CASSPPGNRGTGELFF; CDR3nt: TGTGCCAGCAGCCCACCCGGGAATCGGGGCACCGGGGAGCTGTTTTTT
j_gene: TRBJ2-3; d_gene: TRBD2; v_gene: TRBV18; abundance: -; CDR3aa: CASSPNSGTSGSTDTQYF; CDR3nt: TGTGCCAGCTCACCTAACTCGGGGACTAGCGGGAGCACAGATACGCAGTATTTT
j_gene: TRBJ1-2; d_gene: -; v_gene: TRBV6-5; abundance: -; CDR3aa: CASLGSNSYNYGYTF; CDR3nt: TGTGCCTCCCTCGGATCAAACAGCTATAACTATGGCTACACCTTC
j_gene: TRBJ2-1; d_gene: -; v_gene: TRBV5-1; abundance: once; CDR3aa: CASSSYNEQFF; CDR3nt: TGCGCCAGCAGCTCTTACAATGAGCAGTTCTTC
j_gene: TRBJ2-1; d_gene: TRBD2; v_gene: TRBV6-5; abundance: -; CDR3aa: CASSYSSGILNEQFF; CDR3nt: TGTGCCAGCAGTTACTCGAGCGGGATATTGAATGAGCAGTTCTTC
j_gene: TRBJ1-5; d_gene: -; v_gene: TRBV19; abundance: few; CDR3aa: CASSMGSLSQPQHF; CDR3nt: TGTGCCAGTAGTATGGGCTCTCTGAGTCAGCCCCAGCATTTT
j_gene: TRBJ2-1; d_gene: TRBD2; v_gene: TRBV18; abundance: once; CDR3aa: CASSPQVGGDNEQFF; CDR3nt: TGTGCCAGCTCACCACAGGTGGGAGGGGACAATGAGCAGTTCTTC
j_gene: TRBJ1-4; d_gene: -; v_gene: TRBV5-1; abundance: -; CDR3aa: CASSDPKQGDEKLFF; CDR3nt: TGCGCCAGCAGCGATCCGAAACAGGGAGATGAAAAACTGTTTTTT
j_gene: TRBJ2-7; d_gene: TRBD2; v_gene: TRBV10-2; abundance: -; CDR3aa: CASSSGRVSYEQYF; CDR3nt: TGCGCCAGCAGTAGCGGGAGGGTATCCTACGAGCAGTACTTC